This entry is about one TCR beta chain. Germline V gene data show CDR1 as LNHNV and CDR2 as YYDKDF (reference sequence). Trimming took 0 bases from V and 2 from J; bases not matched to a gene: 6. CDR3 length: 16 residues. The data are from a study of blood T cell repertoires in COVID-19. Background on the study: Italy, Spain and the United States were the sources of the convalescent and acute COVID-19 samples. PBMCs, B-cell-depleted T cells, or T cells provided the cDNA or gDNA that made up the material.

Study processing details: Cell counts per sample came from amplifying reference gene primers. Some clones are missing from TCRdb's copy, which holds only in-frame ones; the method was immunoSEQ multiplex PCR. That table furnishes V, J and clone size, whereas the DNA furnished D and trimming. The sample holds approximately 70,000 clones, less than 80% seen once. The sequence came from a man aged 55 to 69 with active or convalescent COVID-19. The rearrangement links TRBV15 to TRBJ1-2, with 7 nucleotides matching TRBD1. The sequenced sample consisted of peripheral blood. CDR3 region: CATSRDRQGTNYGYTF. For the CDR3, the DNA is TGTGCCACCAGCAGAGACCGACAGGGAACAAACTATGGCTACACCTTC.